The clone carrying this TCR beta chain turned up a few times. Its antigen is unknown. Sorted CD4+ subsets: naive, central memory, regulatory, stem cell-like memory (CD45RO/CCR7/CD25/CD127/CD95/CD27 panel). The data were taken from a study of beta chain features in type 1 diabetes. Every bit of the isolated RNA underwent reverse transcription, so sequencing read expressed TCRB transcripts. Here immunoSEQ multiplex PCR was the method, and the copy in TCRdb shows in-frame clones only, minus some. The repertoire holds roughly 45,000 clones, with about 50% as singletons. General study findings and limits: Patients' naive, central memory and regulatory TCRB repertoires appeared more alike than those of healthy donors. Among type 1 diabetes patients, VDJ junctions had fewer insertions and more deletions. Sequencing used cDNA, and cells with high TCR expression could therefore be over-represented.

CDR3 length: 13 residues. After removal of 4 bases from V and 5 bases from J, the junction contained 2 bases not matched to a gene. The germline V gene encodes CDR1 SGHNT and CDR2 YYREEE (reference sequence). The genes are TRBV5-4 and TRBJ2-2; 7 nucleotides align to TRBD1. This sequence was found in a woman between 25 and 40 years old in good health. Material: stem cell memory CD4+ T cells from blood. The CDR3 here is CASSMTGTGELFF. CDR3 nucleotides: TGTGCCAGCAGCATGACAGGGACCGGGGAGCTGTTTTTT. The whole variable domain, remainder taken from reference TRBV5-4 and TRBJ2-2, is ETGVTQSPTHLIKTRGQQVTLRCSSQSGHNTVSWYQQALGQGPQFIFQYYREEENGRGNFPPRFSGLQFPNYSSELNVNALELDDSALYLCASSMTGTGELFFGEGSRLTVL.